This T cell receptor beta chain was retrieved from a study of blood T cells in healthy people across ages. Germline-derived CDR1 and CDR2 are SGHRS and YFSETQ. The V gene lost 3 bases and the J gene lost 5 bases, with 17 bases spanning the gap. This CDR3 region has 16 residues. Study outcomes and limitations: Naive and antigen-experienced cells were not separated, limiting conclusive comparison. The long-lived group displayed more naive CD4+ cells, plus higher diversity, than the aged donors did. Estimates of total diversity, which came from one million sequenced T cells, were considered to be underestimates.

Together with a sample-barcoded 5' primer, a J-beta primer mix was included in a second PCR lasting 7 to 11 cycles. Carrying 12 random nucleotides, a template-switch adaptor labeled each individual cDNA molecule. MiXCR, run by TCRdb on the 5' RACE reads, gives a single entry per CDR3 protein. The sample shows more than 1.4 million distinct CDR3 sequences, about 43% of them seen only once. Details on this clonotype: Its target is not known.

This TCR came from a young woman in good health. Specimen: blood. The chain couples TRBV5-1 to TRBJ2-2, with D uncertain. Here the CDR3 DNA reads TGCGCCAGCAGCTCCCTCGCCGGGCTAGGAACCGGGGAGCTGTTTTTT. Translation gives CASSSLAGLGTGELFF. Full variable domain (missing parts from reference TRBV5-1 and TRBJ2-2): KAGVTQTPRYLIKTRGQQVTLSCSPISGHRSVSWYQQTPGQGLQFLFEYFSETQRNKGNFPGRFSGRQFSNSRSEMNVSTLELGDSALYLCASSSLAGLGTGELFFGEGSRLTVL.